This entry is about one TCR beta chain. Its antigen is not known. The junction departs from germline at one end; a sequencing error may be responsible. The sample comes from a study of shared clonotypes between healthy human individuals. Overall study findings and caveats: Large depth notwithstanding, sorted-subset sequencing proved incomplete by rarefaction. Researchers found naive subsets generally carried larger estimated richness than memory subsets.

The CDR3 consists of 14 residues. The germline V gene encodes CDR1 MDHEN and CDR2 SYDVKM. Genomic DNA (from each subset) was split evenly across several immunoSEQ plates. Clones were read by immunoSEQ multiplex PCR, and TCRdb kept only the in-frame ones, dropping some. The sample holds hundreds of thousands of clones, about 97% seen once. The rearrangement links TRBV28 to TRBJ2-7; 8 bases line up with TRBD2. Specimen: memory CD8+ T cells sorted from blood. The subset was: CD45RO+ cells pooled with CCR7-negative TemRA cells. The TCR comes from a man younger than 45 in good health. Here the CDR3 DNA reads TGTGCCAGCAGTTTAAGCGGGAGCTCCAACGAGCAGTACTTC. Translating it yields CASSLSGSSNEQYF.